This T cell receptor beta chain comes out of a study of cytomegalovirus exposure and HLA in healthy donors. General study findings and limits: The authors later linked a missense DCLRE1C variant to TCR beta V- and J-gene trimming. Within an earlier analysis, most TCR beta V segments proved productive either about 90% or about 30% of the time. The study flagged some 170 TCR beta chains as cytomegalovirus-associated.

CDR1 is SEHNR, CDR2 FQNEAQ, per germline (reference sequence). The CDR3 is 13 residues long. Primers included in the PCR were 60 Vbeta and 13 Jbeta primers. Sequencing was performed with immunoSEQ multiplex PCR; in TCRdb, only in-frame clones are kept and a portion is missing. The sample includes 120,000 to 150,000 clones, over 60% of them seen just once. Turning to this clone: Its antigen is unidentified. The junction shows a germline mismatch at one end, possibly a read error.

Input material: PBMCs. This sequence was found in a man aged 40-49 years in good health and CMV-seropositive. The gene calls are TRBV7-9 and TRBJ1-5; no clear D gene. The CDR3 sequence is CSSSNTGGQPQHF. The CDR3 nucleotides are TGTTCCAGCAGTAACACCGGAGGGCAGCCCCAGCATTTT.